The entry below gives a single TCR beta chain sequence along with its context. Its specificity is unknown. These data are taken from a study of cytomegalovirus exposure and HLA in healthy donors. Study outcomes and limitations: In most subjects, TCR beta sequences reportedly gave accurate predictions of HLA-A and HLA-B alleles. TCR beta V- and J-gene trimming was later associated with a missense DCLRE1C variant. Confirmation in vitro established that a few CMV-associated chains were specific for CMV antigens. DRB1 had the most TCR associations and HLA-C the fewest, a later analysis found, with rates varying by HLA locus.

Primers for the PCR totalled 60 Vbeta and 13 Jbeta. Sequencing was performed with immunoSEQ multiplex PCR; in TCRdb, only in-frame clones are kept and a portion is missing. Of 150,000 to 200,000 clones listed, 80% to 90% are singletons. Germline V gives CDR1 MNHEY, CDR2 SMNVEV (reference sequence). V shed 5 bases and J shed 0 bases, with 13 bases lying between them. The CDR3 is made up of 16 amino acids. This chain joins TRBV27 and TRBJ2-2, with D possibly being TRBD1 (6 bases). The specimen was PBMCs. This TCR was sampled from a man younger than 30 in good health and CMV-seropositive. For the CDR3, the DNA is TGTGCCAGCAGTGACGGACGGACAGCGAACACCGGGGAGCTGTTTTTT. Protein product: CASSDGRTANTGELFF.